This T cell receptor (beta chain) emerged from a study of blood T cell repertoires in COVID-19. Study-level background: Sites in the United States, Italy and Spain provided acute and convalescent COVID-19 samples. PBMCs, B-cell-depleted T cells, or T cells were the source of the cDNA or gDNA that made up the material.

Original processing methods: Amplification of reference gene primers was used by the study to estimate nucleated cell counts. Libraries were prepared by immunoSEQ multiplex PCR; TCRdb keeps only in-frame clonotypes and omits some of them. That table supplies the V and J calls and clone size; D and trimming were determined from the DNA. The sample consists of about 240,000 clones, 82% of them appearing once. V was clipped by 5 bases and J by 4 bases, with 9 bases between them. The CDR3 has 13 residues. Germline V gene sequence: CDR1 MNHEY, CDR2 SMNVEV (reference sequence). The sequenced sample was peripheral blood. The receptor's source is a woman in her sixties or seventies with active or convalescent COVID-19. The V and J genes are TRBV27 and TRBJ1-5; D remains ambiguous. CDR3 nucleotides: TGTGCCAGCAGTCGAGGGAAGAATCAGCCCCAGCATTTT. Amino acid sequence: CASSRGKNQPQHF.